This TCR beta chain was captured in a study of shared clonotypes between healthy human individuals. Study-wide points: Generation probabilities were higher for clonotypes shared across all four sorted-subset donors than for unshared ones. The donor pool, a small one, limited the genetic and exposure-history diversity represented. As a rule, naive subsets had a larger estimated richness than memory subsets. Several donors held about 5% of naive CD4 clonotypes in common.

Terminally differentiated effector memory CD45RA+ cells were excluded from the naive CD8 cells, which were CD45RO-negative and positively selected for CCR7. There are 15 residues in the CDR3. The germline V gene encodes CDR1 SGDLS and CDR2 YYNGEE. V was cut by 0 bases and J by 5 bases, with 14 bases left in between. With regard to this clone: Its target is not known.

Method: immunoSEQ multiplex PCR; TCRdb's copy keeps in-frame clones and lacks some. The sample lists millions of clones, 85% to 95% occurring once. The specimen was naive CD8+ T cells from PBMCs. This sequence joins TRBV9 and TRBJ2-5; D not resolved. This clonotype was sampled from a man in his late teens or twenties in good health. Some clones in this sample may be carry-over from other donors' samples. The CDR3 bases are TGTGCCAGCAGCGTAGCTGGTGCTAGTACGGAGACCCAGTACTTC. This encodes CASSVAGASTETQYF.